The T cell receptor beta chain under discussion was sequenced for a study of blood T cell repertoires in COVID-19 (dated by TCRdb to about 2020). About the study as a whole: Collaborator samples came from the United States, Italy and Spain and covered acute and convalescent phases of COVID-19. The material from the prospective study consisted of cDNA or gDNA derived from T cells, B-cell-depleted T cells, or PBMCs. The dataset comprised deeply sampled blood TCRbeta repertoires from subjects exposed to, actively infected with, or recovered from COVID-19. A freely available public database, intended as a resource for researchers studying the immune response to SARS-CoV-2, is where the repertoires were released. Samples were obtained from the ongoing ImmuneRACE study (first 160 participants) and from over 1,000 subjects provided by 6 global collaborators. A de-identified subject ID, COVID-19 status, age in years and sex were almost always included in the sample metadata. Where available, HLA class I and class II types were obtained from metadata supplied by the sample provider rather than from assay-based typing. Results the study describes overall, beyond this receptor: Clinical and demographic metadata were provided uncurated, with the amount varying by source and participant.

Samples from volunteer blood donors who had recovered from COVID-19 were contributed by a second Seattle source. Whole blood was collected in K2EDTA tubes by collaborating institutions according to the institutions' own protocols. For TCRbeta analysis, collaborators shipped samples in one of three forms: frozen whole blood, isolated PBMCs, or DNA extracted from either of those sample types. Including cysteine and phenylalanine, the CDR3 has 14 amino acids. Only the CDR3 DNA is retained, 42 bases long and in frame from the first base. The germline V gene (reference sequence) yields LGHDT for CDR1 and YNNKEL for CDR2. The junction carries 6 bases between V and J, which are trimmed by 1 base and 5 bases respectively. TCRbeta CDR3 regions were amplified from genomic DNA using the immunoSEQ Assay, a bias-controlled multiplex PCR. On the authors' methods: The number of nucleated cells in each sample was estimated from the amplification of reference gene primers within the assay. To quantify the absolute abundance of each unique TCRbeta CDR3 rearrangement, sequence reads were collapsed and filtered. For each sample, productive Simpson clonality was calculated as the square root of Simpson's diversity index over productive rearrangements. Held by TCRdb, this immuneACCESS table contains in-frame sequences only and omits some clones. Under half of the omission traces to an unresolved V gene where checked; the cause of the rest is unknown. V, J and clone size reflect that table, while D and trimming were determined from the DNA. For this sample there are 120,000 to 150,000 clones; about nine tenths appear just once. The ten most abundant clones make up approximately 40% of the sample.

A few counts support this clone. Its antigen specificity is not known. Base qualities are not provided; no much larger clone lies one nucleotide away. The specimen sequenced was peripheral blood. The clonotype comes from a man aged 50-60 years who had recovered from COVID-19. The chain was built from TRBV3-1 (or the pseudogene TRBV3-2) and TRBJ1-6; possibly the D gene is TRBD1, per 6 matching bases. The encoded CDR3 is CASSQGTDNSPLHF. The sequence in DNA is TGTGCCAGCAGCCAAGGGACAGATAATTCACCCCTCCACTTT.